Below are 9 T cell receptor beta chains sequenced from a single sample in a study of prognosis after radiotherapy for stage I lung cancer. CDR3 of TCR beta was amplified from genomic DNA via a two-round multiplex PCR. First-round PCR used primers specific to each TRBV and TRBJ gene. TCRdb re-called the multiplex PCR reads with MiXCR, one entry per CDR3 protein. This sample has tens of thousands of distinct CDR3 sequences, with about 41% found just once. Here the sequenced sample was PBMCs, taken before or after stereotactic body radiation therapy (not recorded which). Receptors originate from a donor older than 45 with non-small cell lung cancer.

Points on this clonotype: This could be a read error, since a much larger clone is one nucleotide away. The J gene is TRBJ1-1, the V gene TRBV6-1; perhaps TRBD1 as D (6 bases). The V end lost 5 bases, the J end lost 4 bases, and 14 bases lay between the germline ends. The germline CDR1 and CDR2 sequences are MNHNS and SASEGT. CDR3 length: 14 residues. CDR3 in DNA: TGTGCCAGCAGTACAACACAGGGAGTCACTGAAGCTTTCTTT. Protein: CASSTTQGVTEAFF.

In this sample, this clonotype turned up many times. The chain is built from TRBV7-8 and TRBJ2-1; the match to TRBD2 covers 7 bases. With V trimmed by 5 bases and J by 9 bases, 7 bases remained unmatched. Germline loops: CDR1 SGHVS, CDR2 FQNEAQ. CDR3 length: 13 residues. Written as DNA, the CDR3 is TGTGCCAGCAGCCCCCGGGAGCGGGGTGAGCAGTTCTTC. Amino acids: CASSPRERGEQFF.

A remark on this clonotype: It is likely a read error: a sequence one base away is far more abundant. This CDR3 reads CASSYPLVPGGGYTF. As DNA, the CDR3 is TGTGCCAGCAGTTACCCGTTGGTCCCCGGTGGTGGCTACACCTTC. This chain connects TRBV6-9 to TRBJ1-2; D uncertain. The CDR3 totals 15 residues. V dropped 3 bases and J dropped 7 bases, with 18 bases sitting between them. Germline values: CDR1 MNHGY, CDR2 SVAAGI.

This clonotype was seen at least ten times. The rearrangement links TRBV19 to TRBJ2-6, with a weak D call TRBD2 (7 bases). Germline V gene data show CDR1 as LNHDA and CDR2 as SQIVND (reference sequence). V dropped 2 bases and J dropped 0 bases, with 23 bases sitting between them. CDR3 length: 21 amino acids. The CDR3 bases are TGTGCCAGTAGTATATCGTCGGGGGAGGGCAGGGGACGCTCTGGGGCCAACGTCCTGACTTTC. Translating it yields CASSISSGEGRGRSGANVLTF.

This clonotype was detected many times. The V call is TRBV29-1, the J call TRBJ2-1, with 8 nucleotides matching TRBD2. Trimming removed 0 bases from V and 6 bases from J; junction bases left unmatched: 10. Per the germline V gene, CDR1 is SQVTM and CDR2 is ANQGSEA. The CDR3 contains 16 residues. The CDR3 loop is CSVEDLTAGVANEQFF. CDR3 DNA: TGCAGCGTTGAAGATCTTACAGCGGGAGTTGCCAATGAGCAGTTCTTC.

This clonotype was counted at least ten times. The rearrangement uses TRBV12-3 or TRBV12-4 and TRBJ1-2; D perhaps matches TRBD1 (5 bases). The CDR3 contains 18 residues. V gave up 5 bases and J gave up 4 bases, with 26 bases separating them. The CDR3 DNA follows: TGTGCCAGCAGTCTCCGGGGCCCACGGCCCCAATTGGTCTATGGCTACACCTTC. Its protein is CASSLRGPRPQLVYGYTF.

As concerns this clonotype: Since a much larger clone is just one base distant, this may be a read error. The J gene is TRBJ2-5, the V gene TRBV2; no clear D gene. This CDR3 spans 11 amino acids. The V end was cut by 5 bases, the J end by 5 bases, with 6 bases between. Germline V gene data show CDR1 as SNHLY and CDR2 as FYNNEI. For the CDR3, the DNA is TGTGCCAGCAGTCTTATCGAGACCCAGTACTTC. The encoded protein is CASSLIETQYF.

V and J are TRBV7-8 and TRBJ1-6; 8 positions agree with TRBD1. Per the germline V gene, CDR1 is SGHVS and CDR2 is FQNEAQ. This CDR3 spans 14 amino acids. The V segment lost 1 base and the J segment 10 bases; nucleotides outside the gene matches: 3. The CDR3 sequence is CASSLGTGISPLHF. In DNA, the CDR3 is TGTGCCAGCAGCTTAGGGACAGGGATCTCACCCCTCCACTTT.

J is TRBJ1-2 and V is TRBV12-3 or TRBV12-4; D is undetermined. The ends were cut back, 6 bases at V and 5 bases at J, with 13 bases in the middle. The CDR3 is 13 amino acids. The CDR3 DNA follows: TGTGCCAGCAGGATGGGTTGGGGATATGGCTACACCTTC. This sequence encodes CASRMGWGYGYTF.